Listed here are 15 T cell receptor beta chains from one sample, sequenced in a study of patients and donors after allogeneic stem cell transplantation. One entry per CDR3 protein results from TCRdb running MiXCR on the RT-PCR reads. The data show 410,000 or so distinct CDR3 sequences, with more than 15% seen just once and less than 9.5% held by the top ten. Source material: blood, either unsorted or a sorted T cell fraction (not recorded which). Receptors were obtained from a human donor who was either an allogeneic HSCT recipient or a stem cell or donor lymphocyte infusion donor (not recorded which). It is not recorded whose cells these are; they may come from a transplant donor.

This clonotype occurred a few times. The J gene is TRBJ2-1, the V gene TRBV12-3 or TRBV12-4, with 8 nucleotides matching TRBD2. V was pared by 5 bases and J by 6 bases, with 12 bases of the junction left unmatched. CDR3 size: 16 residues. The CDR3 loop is CASSPFNGLAGNEQFF. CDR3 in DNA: TGTGCCAGCAGTCCCTTTAATGGACTAGCAGGCAATGAGCAGTTCTTC.

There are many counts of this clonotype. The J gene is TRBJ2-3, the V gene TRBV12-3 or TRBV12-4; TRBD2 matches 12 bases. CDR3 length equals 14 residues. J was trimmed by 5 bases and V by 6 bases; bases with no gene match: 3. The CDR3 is CASSLTSGGDTQYF. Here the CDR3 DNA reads TGTGCCAGCAGCCTGACTAGCGGGGGAGATACGCAGTATTTT.

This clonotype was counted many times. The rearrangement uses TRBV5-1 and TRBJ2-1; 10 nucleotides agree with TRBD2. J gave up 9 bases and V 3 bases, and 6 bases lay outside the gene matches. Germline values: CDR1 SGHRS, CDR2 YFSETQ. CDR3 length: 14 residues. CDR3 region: CASSSSSGSGEQFF. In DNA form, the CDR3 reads TGCGCCAGCAGCTCTTCTAGCGGGAGTGGTGAGCAGTTCTTC.

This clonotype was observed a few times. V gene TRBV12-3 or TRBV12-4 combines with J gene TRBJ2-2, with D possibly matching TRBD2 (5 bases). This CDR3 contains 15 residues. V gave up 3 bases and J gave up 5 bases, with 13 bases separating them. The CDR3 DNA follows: TGTGCCAGCAGTTTCAAACCGGGGTTGACCGGGGAGCTGTTTTTT. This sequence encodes CASSFKPGLTGELFF.

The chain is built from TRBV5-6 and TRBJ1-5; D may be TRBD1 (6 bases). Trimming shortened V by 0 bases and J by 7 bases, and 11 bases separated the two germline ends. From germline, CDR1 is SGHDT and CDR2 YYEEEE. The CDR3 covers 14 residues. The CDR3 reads CASSLEGGEQPQHF. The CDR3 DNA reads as TGTGCCAGCAGCTTGGAGGGGGGGGAACAGCCCCAGCATTTT.

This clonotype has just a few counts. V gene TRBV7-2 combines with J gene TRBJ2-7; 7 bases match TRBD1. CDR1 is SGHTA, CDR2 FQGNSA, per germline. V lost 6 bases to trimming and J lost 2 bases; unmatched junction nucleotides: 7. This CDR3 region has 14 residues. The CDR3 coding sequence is TGTGCCAGCAGTAGTCGACAGGGCCCCTACGAGCAGTACTTC. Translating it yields CASSSRQGPYEQYF.

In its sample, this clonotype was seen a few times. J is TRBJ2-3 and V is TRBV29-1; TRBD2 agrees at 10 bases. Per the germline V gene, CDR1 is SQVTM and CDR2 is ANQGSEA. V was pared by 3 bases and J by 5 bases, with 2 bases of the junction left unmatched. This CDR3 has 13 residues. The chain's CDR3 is CSVESSGRDTQYF. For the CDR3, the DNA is TGCAGCGTTGAGTCTAGCGGGAGAGATACGCAGTATTTT.

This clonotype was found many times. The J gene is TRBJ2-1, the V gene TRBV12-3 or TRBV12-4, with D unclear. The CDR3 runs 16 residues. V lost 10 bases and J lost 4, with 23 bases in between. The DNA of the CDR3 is TGTGCCATTAATTCGGGTTCCCATTTCTCGTACAATGAGCAGTTCTTC. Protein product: CAINSGSHFSYNEQFF.

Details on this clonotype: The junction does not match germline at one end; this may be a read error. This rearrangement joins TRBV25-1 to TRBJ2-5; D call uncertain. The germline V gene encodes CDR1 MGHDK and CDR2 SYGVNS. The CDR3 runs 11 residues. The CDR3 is CASSEVGPQYF. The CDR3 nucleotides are TGTGCCAGTAGTGAGGTTGGGCCCCAGTACTTC.

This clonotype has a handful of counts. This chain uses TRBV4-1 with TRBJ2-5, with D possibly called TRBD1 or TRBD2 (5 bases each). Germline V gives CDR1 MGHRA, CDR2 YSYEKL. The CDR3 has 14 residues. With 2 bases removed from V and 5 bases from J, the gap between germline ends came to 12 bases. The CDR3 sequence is CASSQPGRKETQYF. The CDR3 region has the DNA TGCGCCAGCAGCCAACCGGGACGAAAGGAGACCCAGTACTTC.

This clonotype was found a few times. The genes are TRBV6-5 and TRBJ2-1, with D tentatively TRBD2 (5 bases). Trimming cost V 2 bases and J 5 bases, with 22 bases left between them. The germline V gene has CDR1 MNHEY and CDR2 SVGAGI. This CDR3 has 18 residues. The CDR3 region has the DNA TGTGCCAGCAGTTACGGAGGTAGCGCCCCATCAGTTAACAATGAGCAGTTCTTC. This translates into CASSYGGSAPSVNNEQFF.

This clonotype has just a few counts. The CDR3 loop is CSAYNSGENTGELFF. CDR3 nucleotides: TGCAGTGCTTACAATAGCGGAGAGAACACCGGGGAGCTGTTTTTT. The chain uses TRBV20-1 and TRBJ2-2; tentatively, D is TRBD2 (6 bases). The germline CDR1 and CDR2 sequences are DFQATT and SNEGSKA (reference sequence). There are 15 residues in the CDR3. Trimming removed 5 bases from V and 1 base from J, with 14 bases in between.

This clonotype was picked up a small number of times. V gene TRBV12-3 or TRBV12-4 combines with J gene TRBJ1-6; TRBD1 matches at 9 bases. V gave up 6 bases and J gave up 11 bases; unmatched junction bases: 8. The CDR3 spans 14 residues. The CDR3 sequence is CASRAGTGNPPLHF. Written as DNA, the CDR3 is TGTGCCAGCAGGGCCGGGACAGGGAATCCACCCCTCCACTTT.

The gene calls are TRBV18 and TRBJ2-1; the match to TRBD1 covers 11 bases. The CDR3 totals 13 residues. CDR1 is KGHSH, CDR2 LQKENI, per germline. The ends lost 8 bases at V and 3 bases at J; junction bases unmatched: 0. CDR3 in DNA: TGTGCCAGCGGGACAGGGGGCTACAATGAGCAGTTCTTC. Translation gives CASGTGGYNEQFF.

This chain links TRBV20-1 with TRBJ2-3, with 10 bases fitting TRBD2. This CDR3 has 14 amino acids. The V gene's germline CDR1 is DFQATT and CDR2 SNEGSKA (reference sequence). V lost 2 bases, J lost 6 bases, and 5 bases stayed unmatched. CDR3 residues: CSARLAGVGDTQYF. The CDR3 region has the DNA TGCAGTGCTAGACTAGCGGGAGTCGGGGATACGCAGTATTTT.